The 22 T cell receptor beta chains presented below share a single source sample, sequenced in a study of cytomegalovirus exposure and HLA in healthy donors. Vbeta (60) and Jbeta (13) primers were used in the PCR. TCRdb keeps only in-frame clones here, not all; method: immunoSEQ multiplex PCR. The sample contains fewer than 100,000 clones, 60% to 80% of which appear only once. The sequencing sample was made of PBMCs. These receptors all stem from a female donor in good health and CMV-seronegative.

The rearrangement joins TRBV27 to TRBJ2-2; maybe TRBD2 (6 bases). CDR1 MNHEY and CDR2 SMNVEV come from the germline V gene (reference sequence). V dropped 6 bases and J dropped 5 bases, with 16 bases sitting between them. The CDR3 runs 15 residues. CDR3 nucleotides: TGTGCCAGCAGGCCATCGGAGGGGATGACCGGGGAGCTGTTTTTT. Its protein is CASRPSEGMTGELFF.

The V gene is TRBV29-1, the J gene TRBJ2-3; D call uncertain. Germline V lookup: CDR1 SQVTM, CDR2 ANQGSEA. V lost 4 bases, J lost 4 bases, and 9 bases lay in between. The length of the CDR3 is 12 residues. The CDR3 reads CSVGLDSDTQYF. CDR3 in DNA: TGCAGCGTTGGTCTAGATTCAGATACGCAGTATTTT.

This clone has more than one count but fewer than ten. The V call is TRBV19, the J call TRBJ1-1; 8 bases line up with TRBD1. With 6 bases clipped from V and 3 bases from J, the junction kept 0 bases outside the gene matches. Germline V gives CDR1 LNHDA, CDR2 SQIVND (reference sequence). This CDR3 has 12 amino acids. Written as DNA, the CDR3 is TGTGCCAGTAGGGACAGGGACACTGAAGCTTTCTTT. Translating it yields CASRDRDTEAFF.

The chain combines TRBV6-5 with TRBJ1-5; 8 bases are a match to TRBD1. V was pared by 5 bases and J by 3 bases, with 3 bases of the junction left unmatched. This CDR3 contains 14 residues. Germline CDR1 is MNHEY and CDR2 is SVGAGI. The CDR3 loop reads CASSPTGVNQPQHF. The CDR3 region has the DNA TGTGCCAGCAGTCCGACAGGGGTCAATCAGCCCCAGCATTTT.

This clone has more than one count but fewer than ten. The gene calls are TRBV6-5 and TRBJ1-2; 9 bases are a match to TRBD1. Germline V gene lookup returns CDR1 MNHEY and CDR2 SVGAGI. The CDR3 consists of 13 residues. The junction had 10 bases not matched to a gene; V was cut back by 5 bases and J by 12 bases. The CDR3 loop is CASSTGQGGTHTF. CDR3 nucleotides: TGTGCCAGCAGTACGGGACAGGGCGGGACGCACACCTTC.

This clone has more than one count but fewer than ten. J is TRBJ2-1 and V is TRBV5-5, with TRBD1 matching 11 bases. CDR1 and CDR2 from the germline V gene are SGHKS and YYEKEE (reference sequence). CDR3 length: 17 residues. The trim removed 0 bases at V and 6 bases at J, leaving 8 bases unmatched. CDR3 bases: TGTGCCAGCAGCTTGGGAATCGAGGGACAGGGGGTCAATGAGCAGTTCTTC. Translating it yields CASSLGIEGQGVNEQFF. Drawing the rest from reference TRBV5-5 and TRBJ2-1, the complete variable domain is DAGVTQSPTHLIKTRGQQVTLRCSPISGHKSVSWYQQVLGQGPQFIFQYYEKEERGRGNFPDRFSARQFPNYSSELNVNALLLGDSALYLCASSLGIEGQGVNEQFFGPGTRLTVL.

The chain has TRBV4-3 and TRBJ2-1; the D gene is possibly TRBD2 (7 bases). This CDR3 has 15 amino acids. V was trimmed by 1 base and J by 8 bases, leaving 15 bases between them. CDR1 and CDR2 from the germline V gene are LGHNA and YSLEER. The chain's CDR3 is CASSQARGARDEQFF. CDR3 in DNA: TGCGCCAGCAGCCAAGCTCGGGGGGCCCGCGATGAGCAGTTCTTC.

The chain links TRBV19 to TRBJ1-5, with 7 bases matching TRBD1. The junction had 8 bases not matched to a gene; V was cut back by 6 bases and J by 0 bases. The CDR3 length is 16 residues. The germline gives CDR1 LNHDA, CDR2 SQIVND (reference sequence). The CDR3 DNA is TGTGCCAGTAGCATGGGACAGCATTATAGCAATCAGCCCCAGCATTTT. This translates into CASSMGQHYSNQPQHF.

The chain links TRBV5-1 to TRBJ2-5; 9 bases map to TRBD1. J gave up 4 bases and V 0 bases, and 4 bases lay outside the gene matches. The germline V gene encodes CDR1 SGHRS and CDR2 YFSETQ. The CDR3 is 15 amino acids. For the CDR3, the DNA is TGCGCCAGCAGCTTGGAGGACAGGGGTGGAGAGACCCAGTACTTC. This codes for CASSLEDRGGETQYF. Supplemented by reference TRBV5-1 and TRBJ2-5, the full variable domain reads KAGVTQTPRYLIKTRGQQVTLSCSPISGHRSVSWYQQTPGQGLQFLFEYFSETQRNKGNFPGRFSGRQFSNSRSEMNVSTLELGDSALYLCASSLEDRGGETQYFGPGTRLLVL.

This chain joins TRBV30 and TRBJ2-5; 8 bases are a match to TRBD2. Germline V gives CDR1 GTSNPN, CDR2 SVGIG (reference sequence). V lost 4 bases and J lost 5; bases outside the gene matches: 3. This CDR3 is built from 12 residues. CDR3 sequence reads: CAWNSGAETQYF. For the CDR3, the DNA is TGTGCCTGGAATAGCGGGGCCGAGACCCAGTACTTC.

The chain employs TRBV9 and TRBJ1-3, with D possibly being TRBD1 (5 bases). The V and J ends lost 0 bases and 0 bases respectively, with 10 bases between them. Germline V gene sequence: CDR1 SGDLS, CDR2 YYNGEE. The CDR3 is made up of 16 amino acids. Here the CDR3 DNA reads TGTGCCAGCAGCGTAGCTACGGGGGACTCTGGAAACACCATATATTTT. Translating gives CASSVATGDSGNTIYF. The variable domain in full, with the rest retrieved from reference TRBV9 and TRBJ1-3, is DSGVTQTPKHLITATGQRVTLRCSPRSGDLSVYWYQQSLDQGLQFLIQYYNGEERAKGNILERFSAQQFPDLHSELNLSSLELGDSALYFCASSVATGDSGNTIYFGEGSWLTVV.

This chain uses TRBV28 with TRBJ2-7, with 9 bases identical to TRBD1. The germline V gene encodes CDR1 MDHEN and CDR2 SYDVKM. The CDR3 runs to 15 residues. V was clipped by 3 bases and J by 5 bases; unmatched bases: 8. The CDR3, as DNA: TGTGCCAGCAGTTTGGCTGGGACAGGGAATAACGAGCAGTACTTC. Its translation is CASSLAGTGNNEQYF.

The rearrangement links TRBV6-6 to TRBJ1-4, with 7 bases matching TRBD1. Trimming removed 2 bases from V and 1 base from J; junction bases left unmatched: 4. The CDR3 has 16 residues. Germline V gives CDR1 MNHNY, CDR2 SVGAGI (reference sequence). CDR3 protein: CASSYGQGGTNEKLFF. The CDR3 nucleotides read TGTGCCAGCAGTTACGGGCAGGGGGGAACTAATGAAAAACTGTTTTTT.

This clone was found a few times. The chain is built from TRBV29-1 and TRBJ2-5, with D unclear. Per germline, CDR1 SQVTM and CDR2 ANQGSEA. The CDR3 is 11 amino acids. The ends were cut back, 7 bases at V and 5 bases at J, with 11 bases in the middle. This chain's CDR3 is CSAVSGETQYF. Here the CDR3 DNA reads TGCAGCGCTGTGTCTGGCGAGACCCAGTACTTC.

J is TRBJ2-7 and V is TRBV13; TRBD1 aligns across 7 bases. The V segment lost 4 bases and the J segment 5 bases; nucleotides outside the gene matches: 8. This CDR3 spans 14 amino acids. CDR1 and CDR2 from the germline V gene are PRHDT and FYEKMQ (reference sequence). The CDR3 DNA is TGTGCCAGCAGCTCCCTAGACAGGGACCACGAGCAGTACTTC. Translated, it gives CASSSLDRDHEQYF.

The rearrangement links TRBV27 to TRBJ1-2; 7 nucleotides line up with TRBD1. V shed 4 bases, J shed 2 bases, and the junction held 13 bases outside the gene matches. Germline assignment: CDR1 MNHEY and CDR2 SMNVEV (reference sequence). This CDR3 has 17 residues. The CDR3 spells CASSSLPRTGLNYGYTF. The DNA for the CDR3 is TGTGCCAGCAGTTCCCTGCCCCGGACAGGCTTAAACTATGGCTACACCTTC.

This chain links TRBV7-9 with TRBJ1-1; 7 bases agree with TRBD1. Germline CDR1 and CDR2: SEHNR and FQNEAQ (reference sequence). The CDR3 sequence is 14 residues long. The ends lost 4 bases at V and 4 bases at J; junction bases unmatched: 6. The CDR3 sequence is CASSSTQGVTEAFF. The CDR3, as DNA: TGTGCCAGCAGCTCTACCCAGGGGGTCACTGAAGCTTTCTTT.

In DNA form, the CDR3 reads TGTGCCAGCAGTGTTGCGGGAGGGTGGGAAGATACGCAGTATTTT. Translating it yields CASSVAGGWEDTQYF. The chain carries TRBV2 and TRBJ2-3, with 9 bases aligning to TRBD2. CDR1 is SNHLY and CDR2 is FYNNEI in the germline V gene. V lost 4 bases to trimming and J lost 5 bases; unmatched junction nucleotides: 7. This CDR3 has 15 amino acids.

The chain couples TRBV28 to TRBJ2-7, with D possibly TRBD1 on 6 matching bases. The CDR3 length is 18 residues. Per the germline V gene, CDR1 is MDHEN and CDR2 is SYDVKM. V gave up 5 bases and J gave up 1 base, with 24 bases separating them. As DNA, the CDR3 is TGTGCCAGCAGTCGTTTCGACCTTAACAGGGCGCAATCCTACGAGCAGTACTTC. It translates to CASSRFDLNRAQSYEQYF.

This clone was picked up one time. The chain uses TRBV28 and TRBJ1-5; D possibly corresponds to TRBD1 (6 bases). The germline V gene has CDR1 MDHEN and CDR2 SYDVKM. The CDR3 totals 15 residues. Trimming shortened V by 2 bases and J by 7 bases, and 15 bases separated the two germline ends. This CDR3 is CASSLTGSNNQPQHF. The CDR3 DNA is TGTGCCAGCAGTTTAACAGGGTCCAACAACCAGCCCCAGCATTTT.

As for this clone: In the same sample, other DNA sequences code for this CDR3. The J gene is TRBJ2-3, the V gene TRBV28; TRBD2 matches 7 bases. CDR3 length: 14 residues. CDR1 is MDHEN and CDR2 is SYDVKM in the germline V gene. The V gene end was trimmed by 5 bases and the J gene end by 1 base; junction bases not matched to a gene: 3. CDR3 residues: CASSVAGGTDTQYF. The CDR3 coding sequence is TGTGCCAGCAGTGTGGCGGGGGGCACAGATACGCAGTATTTT.

This rearrangement joins TRBV6-1 to TRBJ2-5, with 10 bases fitting TRBD1. The V segment lost 4 bases and the J segment 5 bases; nucleotides outside the gene matches: 4. The CDR3 has 14 amino acids. The germline V gene has CDR1 MNHNS and CDR2 SASEGT. CDR3 coding DNA: TGTGCCAGCAGTGGACAGGGGGCGATGGAGACCCAGTACTTC. It encodes CASSGQGAMETQYF.